Listed here are 24 T cell receptor beta chains from one sample, sequenced in a study of response to subunit inactivated influenza vaccine. TCRdb ran MiXCR on the RT-PCR reads and lists one entry per CDR3 protein. Here the sample spans more than 250,000 distinct CDR3 sequences, 21% being singletons. The sample was PBMCs from blood, taken 21 months after vaccination. The receptors shown here come from a man aged 45-69 years who received an inactivated influenza vaccine.

This clonotype was recorded at least ten times. This chain joins TRBV15 and TRBJ1-1; D gene unclear. Germline V gene data show CDR1 as LNHNV and CDR2 as YYDKDF (reference sequence). The germline V and J ends were trimmed by 1 base and 0 bases, with 9 bases remaining between them. CDR3 length: 15 residues. DNA for the CDR3: TGTGCCACCAGCAGAGGTCCAGGAATGAACACTGAAGCTTTCTTT. Translated, it gives CATSRGPGMNTEAFF.

The table lists this clonotype with a few counts. This rearrangement joins TRBV28 to TRBJ2-1; TRBD2 might be the D (6 bases). Germline V gene data show CDR1 as MDHEN and CDR2 as SYDVKM. This CDR3 is built from 14 residues. V was shortened by 3 bases and J by 8 bases, with 14 bases between the two germline ends. The CDR3 DNA follows: TGTGCCAGCAGTTTGGTTTGGGGGGTGCATGAGCAGTTCTTC. Translated, it gives CASSLVWGVHEQFF.

This clonotype showed up many times. The chain joins TRBV18 to TRBJ1-6; 8 bases align to TRBD1. This CDR3 has 16 residues. The germline V gene encodes CDR1 KGHSH and CDR2 LQKENI. Trimming took 4 bases from V and 7 from J; bases not matched to a gene: 9. The CDR3 DNA sequence: TGTGCCAGCTCACTCCTAGGGACAGGCGAAAATTCACCCCTCCACTTT. It is translated as CASSLLGTGENSPLHF.

V is TRBV5-4 and J is TRBJ2-1, with D tentatively TRBD2 (5 bases). CDR1 SGHNT and CDR2 YYREEE come from the germline V gene (reference sequence). The ends were cut back, 2 bases at V and 3 bases at J, with 6 bases in the middle. The CDR3 has 13 amino acids. The CDR3 coding sequence is TGTGCCAGCAGCTTCCGGGACTACAATGAGCAGTTCTTC. Residues: CASSFRDYNEQFF.

A few counts support this clonotype. The V and J genes are TRBV3-1 and TRBJ2-7; TRBD1 matches at 9 bases. There are 16 residues in the CDR3. Trimming at V came to 4 bases and at J to 2 bases, leaving 9 bases not matched to a gene. Germline CDR1 reads LGHDT; CDR2 reads YNNKEL (reference sequence). CDR3 DNA sequence: TGTGCCAGCAGCCCGACACCCGACAGGGGGACCTACGAGCAGTACTTC. Translating it yields CASSPTPDRGTYEQYF.

The chain combines TRBV20-1 with TRBJ1-5; D ambiguous. The germline V gene encodes CDR1 DFQATT and CDR2 SNEGSKA (reference sequence). This CDR3 is 13 amino acids long. Trimming left V 3 bases short and J 6 bases short, with 12 bases between. The CDR3 DNA reads as TGCAGTGCTAGGGCCCTGGGGAGTCAGCCCCAGCATTTT. This gives the protein CSARALGSQPQHF.

The sample holds a few counts of this clonotype. V is TRBV6-5 and J is TRBJ1-2; D unresolved. Germline V lookup: CDR1 MNHEY, CDR2 SVGAGI. Between the trimmed V and J ends, which lost 2 bases and 6 bases, there was a span of 19 bases. There are 16 residues in the CDR3. As DNA, the CDR3 is TGTGCCAGCAGTTACAACCCCTCGGGATCCGGGGATGGCTACACCTTC. Its translation: CASSYNPSGSGDGYTF.

This clonotype was detected a few times. The CDR3: CASSRYRVTPDTEAFF. CDR3 bases: TGTGCCAGCAGTCGCTACAGGGTAACTCCGGATACTGAAGCTTTCTTT. The chain recombines TRBV6-2 or TRBV6-3 with TRBJ1-1, with D possibly matching TRBD1 (6 bases). The germline V and J ends were trimmed by 5 bases and 5 bases, with 21 bases remaining between them. Germline V gene data show CDR1 as MNHEY and CDR2 as SVGEGT. The CDR3 is made up of 16 amino acids.

The rearrangement uses TRBV7-9 and TRBJ1-3; TRBD1 is a possible D gene (6 bases). CDR1 SEHNR and CDR2 FQNEAQ come from the germline V gene (reference sequence). V was shortened by 1 base and J by 0 bases, with 13 bases between the two germline ends. The CDR3 totals 17 residues. The CDR3 DNA reads TGTGCCAGCAGCTTAGAGGGGGGACGGATCTCTGGAAACACCATATATTTT. It specifies CASSLEGGRISGNTIYF.

This clonotype was recorded a few times. The chain has TRBV7-9 and TRBJ2-7; the match to TRBD1 covers 8 bases. Germline lookup yields CDR1 SEHNR and CDR2 FQNEAQ (reference sequence). V shed 5 bases and J 4 bases; nucleotides not matched to a gene: 7. There are 14 residues in the CDR3. CDR3 sequence (DNA): TGTGCCAGCAGCCCCTGGGGACAGGATTACGAGCAGTACTTC. As protein: CASSPWGQDYEQYF.

This clonotype was seen a handful of times. The V and J genes are TRBV7-6 and TRBJ1-1; D unclear. The CDR3 runs 13 residues. With 2 bases removed from V and 1 base from J, the gap between germline ends came to 5 bases. The germline gives CDR1 SGHVS, CDR2 FNYEAQ. The CDR3 sequence: CASSLPTNTEAFF. The CDR3 region has the DNA TGTGCCAGCAGCTTACCCACGAACACTGAAGCTTTCTTT.

This clonotype appeared a few times. This chain links TRBV5-6 with TRBJ2-1, with a tentative D call TRBD2 (6 bases). Trimming removed 0 bases from V and 7 bases from J, with 11 bases in between. CDR3 length: 14 amino acids. Per germline, CDR1 SGHDT and CDR2 YYEEEE. Written as DNA, the CDR3 is TGTGCCAGCAGCTTGGCGGGAGCCTTTAATGAGCAGTTCTTC. Its protein product is CASSLAGAFNEQFF.

This clonotype was counted only a few times. This sequence joins TRBV28 and TRBJ1-3, with a tentative D call TRBD1 (5 bases). The CDR3 covers 16 residues. Germline V gene lookup returns CDR1 MDHEN and CDR2 SYDVKM. V dropped 5 bases and J dropped 2 bases, with 16 bases sitting between them. This CDR3 reads CASSGMGTGTGNTIYF. The CDR3 DNA reads as TGTGCCAGCAGTGGGATGGGGACGGGGACTGGAAACACCATATATTTT.

This clonotype was counted many times. The rearrangement links TRBV6-1 to TRBJ1-2, with unresolved D. Trimming removed 1 base from V and 3 bases from J, with 12 bases in between. The CDR3 consists of 15 residues. Germline lookup yields CDR1 MNHNS and CDR2 SASEGT. The CDR3 loop is CASSEVMAPYYGYTF. Here the CDR3 DNA reads TGTGCCAGCAGTGAAGTTATGGCCCCTTACTATGGCTACACCTTC.

This rearrangement joins TRBV3-1 to TRBJ1-3, with D hard to call. The CDR3 consists of 13 residues. The V and J ends lost 5 bases and 4 bases respectively, with 9 bases between them. The germline V gene encodes CDR1 LGHDT and CDR2 YNNKEL (reference sequence). CDR3 sequence: CASSKLAGNTIYF. The CDR3 nucleotides are TGTGCCAGCAGCAAATTGGCAGGAAACACCATATATTTT.

This clonotype was seen ten or more times. The genes are TRBV29-1 and TRBJ2-7, with 7 bases lining up with TRBD1. The germline V gene encodes CDR1 SQVTM and CDR2 ANQGSEA. CDR3 length: 12 amino acids. Unmatched junction bases numbered 9, after V lost 7 bases and J lost 6 bases. The CDR3 loop reads CSGLTGLGEQYF. The CDR3 DNA is TGCAGCGGCCTGACAGGGTTGGGCGAGCAGTACTTC.

V and J are TRBV7-9 and TRBJ2-7; 8 nucleotides agree with TRBD1. The V gene end was trimmed by 1 base and the J gene end by 2 bases; junction bases not matched to a gene: 7. There are 16 residues in the CDR3. From germline, CDR1 is SEHNR and CDR2 FQNEAQ (reference sequence). This chain's CDR3 is CASSLGRTGPTYEQYF. The DNA of the CDR3 is TGTGCCAGCAGCTTAGGAAGGACAGGGCCTACCTACGAGCAGTACTTC.

V and J are TRBV7-2 and TRBJ2-1; D is unresolved. CDR3 length: 15 residues. The germline CDR1 and CDR2 sequences are SGHTA and FQGNSA. The V end was cut by 1 base, the J end by 1 base, with 8 bases between. CDR3 region: CASSLGWASYNEQFF. CDR3 sequence (DNA): TGTGCCAGCAGCTTAGGCTGGGCGTCCTACAATGAGCAGTTCTTC.

Only a few counts were recorded for this clonotype. The gene calls are TRBV4-3 and TRBJ1-2; tentatively, D is TRBD1 (5 bases). V gave up 0 bases and J gave up 0 bases, with 8 bases separating them. Per the germline V gene, CDR1 is LGHNA and CDR2 is YSLEER. This CDR3 contains 15 residues. The CDR3, as DNA: TGCGCCAGCAGCCAAGATCTACAGGCTAACTATGGCTACACCTTC. Translating it yields CASSQDLQANYGYTF.

The chain is built from TRBV28 and TRBJ1-1; 8 nucleotides align to TRBD1. CDR1 is MDHEN and CDR2 is SYDVKM in the germline V gene. V dropped 6 bases and J dropped 6; count of bases not matched to a gene: 9. This CDR3 spans 14 amino acids. CDR3 loop: CASRDRGAIPEAFF. CDR3 nucleotides: TGTGCCAGCAGAGACAGGGGCGCCATCCCTGAAGCTTTCTTT.

This sequence joins TRBV7-9 and TRBJ2-7, with D perhaps matching TRBD2 (5 bases). Between the trimmed V and J ends, which lost 0 bases and 11 bases, there was a span of 11 bases. The CDR3 has 12 residues. Germline CDR1 and CDR2: SEHNR and FQNEAQ (reference sequence). CDR3 region: CASSLAGQTKYF. The DNA for the CDR3 is TGTGCCAGCAGCTTAGCTGGGCAGACTAAGTACTTC.

The table lists this clonotype with a few counts. The chain combines TRBV12-3 or TRBV12-4 with TRBJ2-1; 11 bases fit TRBD1. The CDR3 extends over 14 amino acids. The V segment lost 8 bases and the J segment 7 bases; nucleotides outside the gene matches: 7. The CDR3 sequence: CASRSGTGGNEQFF. As DNA, the CDR3 is TGTGCCAGCCGCTCCGGGACAGGGGGTAATGAGCAGTTCTTC.

This chain links TRBV7-8 with TRBJ1-5; no firm D call. V lost 5 bases and J lost 9, with 23 bases in between. The germline CDR1 and CDR2 sequences are SGHVS and FQNEAQ. CDR3 length: 16 amino acids. CDR3 nucleotide sequence: TGTGCCAGCAGCCAAGCGAGGTTTCCCGCTTTGCGGCCCCAGCATTTT. Translating it yields CASSQARFPALRPQHF.

At least ten counts were recorded for this clonotype. The chain joins TRBV6-1 to TRBJ1-5; D is unresolved. CDR3 length: 15 residues. V dropped 5 bases and J dropped 6 bases, with 17 bases sitting between them. CDR1 is MNHNS and CDR2 is SASEGT in the germline V gene. The CDR3 DNA reads as TGTGCCAGCAGTAGAGGGCCTTCTCTAGGTCAGCCCCAGCATTTT. Protein: CASSRGPSLGQPQHF.